These 17 T cell receptor beta chains share one sample of origin, sequenced in a study of blood T cell repertoires in COVID-19. Using immunoSEQ multiplex PCR, the repertoire was profiled, and TCRdb retains in-frame clones only, with some absent. The data hold roughly 200,000 clones, with roughly 73% observed a single time. Sequenced input: peripheral blood. These receptors were obtained from a woman of 80 years or more with active or convalescent COVID-19.

The rearrangement uses TRBV11-3 and TRBJ2-5, with a tentative D call TRBD2 (6 bases). The length of the CDR3 is 14 residues. Trimming removed 6 bases from V and 2 bases from J, with 13 bases in between. Germline loops: CDR1 SGHNT, CDR2 YENEEA. The DNA of the CDR3 is TGTGCCAGCAGTCTCACGGGGGATCAAGAGACCCAGTACTTC. Its protein product is CASSLTGDQETQYF. The variable domain in full, with the rest retrieved from reference TRBV11-3 and TRBJ2-5, is EAGVVQSPRYKIIEKKQPVAFWCNPISGHNTLYWYLQNLGQGPELLIRYENEEAVDDSQLPKDRFSAERLKGVDSTLKIQPAELGDSAVYLCASSLTGDQETQYFGPGTRLLVL.

The V call is TRBV19, the J call TRBJ2-1, with D uncertain. The CDR3 covers 12 residues. CDR1 and CDR2 from the germline V gene are LNHDA and SQIVND (reference sequence). Trimming cost V 4 bases and J 7 bases, with 8 bases left between them. The CDR3 nucleotides read TGTGCCAGTAGTACAGTCCAGAATGAGCAGTTCTTC. Protein: CASSTVQNEQFF.

This clone was seen a few times. The CDR3 DNA is TGTGCCACCGAGGCACAGGGTAACACAGATACGCAGTATTTT. It is translated as CATEAQGNTDTQYF. V is TRBV6-5 and J is TRBJ2-3; D perhaps matches TRBD1 (6 bases). In germline, CDR1 is MNHEY, CDR2 SVGAGI. The CDR3 consists of 14 residues. V was shortened by 10 bases and J by 2 bases, with 16 bases between the two germline ends.

A single count supports this clone. The chain combines TRBV6-1 with TRBJ1-5; D gene uncertain. CDR1 is MNHNS, CDR2 SASEGT, per germline. The ends were cut back, 1 base at V and 6 bases at J, with 13 bases in the middle. There are 15 residues in the CDR3. This chain's CDR3 is CASSEGQWSGQPQHF. The DNA of the CDR3 is TGTGCCAGCAGTGAAGGGCAATGGAGTGGTCAGCCCCAGCATTTT.

A few counts support this clone. The CDR3 DNA reads TGTGCCAGCAGTGAAGGAAGGCTAGCGGGGGGGCCAGGGCAGTTCTTC. Translated, it gives CASSEGRLAGGPGQFF. The chain recombines TRBV2 with TRBJ2-1; 12 bases align to TRBD2. With V trimmed by 1 base and J by 12 bases, 10 bases remained unmatched. This CDR3 is built from 16 residues. Germline CDR1 reads SNHLY; CDR2 reads FYNNEI.

V is TRBV6-4 and J is TRBJ1-2, with 11 bases identical to TRBD1. The CDR3 is 15 residues long. Germline V gene lookup returns CDR1 MRHNA and CDR2 SNTAGT. The J segment lost 4 bases and the V segment lost 4 bases, leaving 5 bases of the junction unmatched. This CDR3 is CASSVGGQGAYGYTF. CDR3 DNA: TGTGCCAGCAGTGTTGGAGGACAGGGGGCCTATGGCTACACCTTC.

V is TRBV5-6 and J is TRBJ1-2; the D gene is possibly TRBD1 (6 bases). Germline-derived CDR1 and CDR2 are SGHDT and YYEEEE. V lost 0 bases and J lost 4, with 7 bases in between. This CDR3 region has 13 residues. The CDR3 coding sequence is TGTGCCAGCAGCTTGGTACAGGGCTATGGCTACACCTTC. This sequence encodes CASSLVQGYGYTF.

Concerning this clone: The sample contains more than one DNA sequence encoding this CDR3. The V and J genes are TRBV7-9 and TRBJ1-1; D might be TRBD1 (5 bases). CDR1 is SEHNR, CDR2 FQNEAQ, per germline (reference sequence). Trimming cost V 4 bases and J 4 bases, with 10 bases left between them. This CDR3 is 13 amino acids long. CDR3 coding DNA: TGTGCCAGCAGCTCCAGCGGGGGCACTGAAGCTTTCTTT. It encodes CASSSSGGTEAFF. The variable domain in full, with the rest retrieved from reference TRBV7-9 and TRBJ1-1, is DTGVSQNPRHKITKRGQNVTFRCDPISEHNRLYWYRQTLGQGPEFLTYFQNEAQLEKSRLLSDRFSAERPKGSFSTLEIQRTEQGDSAMYLCASSSSGGTEAFFGQGTRLTVV.

The chain links TRBV27 to TRBJ1-2; D possibly corresponds to TRBD1 (5 bases). The CDR3 length is 17 residues. CDR1 MNHEY and CDR2 SMNVEV come from the germline V gene (reference sequence). V lost 4 bases, J lost 4 bases, and 22 bases lay in between. CDR3 coding DNA: TGTGCCAGCAGTTCCCCCTCCGGGACCGGGAGTGGCTATGGCTACACCTTC. Translation gives CASSSPSGTGSGYGYTF.

The chain has TRBV7-8 and TRBJ1-3, with 7 bases matching TRBD1. Germline loops: CDR1 SGHVS, CDR2 FQNEAQ. The CDR3 sequence is 16 residues long. Trimming took 1 base from V and 0 from J; bases not matched to a gene: 3. The CDR3 nucleotides are TGTGCCAGCAGCTTAGGGGACAGAGGCTCTGGAAACACCATATATTTT. This gives the protein CASSLGDRGSGNTIYF.

Only one count was recorded for this clone. The chain couples TRBV5-1 to TRBJ1-6; no clear D gene. V lost 0 bases, J lost 8 bases, and 15 bases lay in between. Germline V gene sequence: CDR1 SGHRS, CDR2 YFSETQ. The CDR3 extends over 16 amino acids. CDR3 protein: CASSLVSPRSDSPLHF. DNA of the CDR3: TGCGCCAGCAGCTTGGTTTCGCCCCGGTCTGATTCACCCCTCCACTTT.

The chain joins TRBV5-5 to TRBJ1-2; no reliable D call. V was shortened by 4 bases and J by 8 bases, with 21 bases between the two germline ends. This CDR3 is 15 amino acids long. The V gene's germline CDR1 is SGHKS and CDR2 YYEKEE (reference sequence). CDR3 nucleotide sequence: TGTGCCAGCAGCACGGAAGCCCGAGGGTCTGGGGGCTACACCTTC. Protein sequence: CASSTEARGSGGYTF. Supplemented by reference TRBV5-5 and TRBJ1-2, the full variable domain reads DAGVTQSPTHLIKTRGQQVTLRCSPISGHKSVSWYQQVLGQGPQFIFQYYEKEERGRGNFPDRFSARQFPNYSSELNVNALLLGDSALYLCASSTEARGSGGYTFGSGTRLTVV.

V and J are TRBV11-3 and TRBJ2-3; 8 nucleotides line up with TRBD2. The CDR3 has 16 amino acids. Germline CDR1 is SGHNT and CDR2 is YENEEA. V was clipped by 4 bases and J by 1 base; unmatched bases: 7. CDR3 residues: CASSSRGGRGTDTQYF. CDR3 nucleotide sequence: TGTGCCAGCAGCTCTCGGGGGGGCCGAGGCACAGATACGCAGTATTTT.

This clone was seen only once. The CDR3 loop is CASSLVVTTIQETQYF. The CDR3 region has the DNA TGCGCCAGCAGCTTGGTGGTGACGACAATCCAAGAGACCCAGTACTTC. The J gene is TRBJ2-5, the V gene TRBV5-1; D unclear. CDR3 length equals 16 residues. Germline assignment: CDR1 SGHRS and CDR2 YFSETQ. V shed 0 bases and J shed 1 base, with 13 bases lying between them.

The V and J genes are TRBV27 and TRBJ1-2, with D possibly matching TRBD1 (5 bases). The CDR3 has 15 amino acids. The V gene's germline CDR1 is MNHEY and CDR2 SMNVEV (reference sequence). Trimming stripped 6 bases from V and 4 bases from J, with 18 bases between. CDR3 protein: CASSQLDSRLYGYTF. The CDR3 DNA follows: TGTGCCAGCAGCCAATTAGACAGCAGGCTCTATGGCTACACCTTC.

This chain links TRBV7-2 with TRBJ1-2, with 7 bases identical to TRBD1. After removal of 1 base from V and 8 bases from J, the junction contained 7 bases not matched to a gene. The germline CDR1 and CDR2 sequences are SGHTA and FQGNSA. CDR3 length: 14 amino acids. The CDR3: CASSLVQGEGGYTF. The CDR3, as DNA: TGTGCCAGCAGCTTAGTTCAGGGGGAAGGAGGCTACACCTTC. The entire variable domain, with the rest obtained from reference TRBV7-2 and TRBJ1-2, is as follows: GAGVSQSPSNKVTEKGKDVELRCDPISGHTALYWYRQSLGQGLEFLIYFQGNSAPDKSGLPSDRFSAERTGGSVSTLTIQRTQQEDSAVYLCASSLVQGEGGYTFGSGTRLTVV.

The chain uses TRBV10-2 and TRBJ2-2, with D possibly being TRBD1 (5 bases). This CDR3 is built from 14 residues. Germline V gene sequence: CDR1 WSHSY, CDR2 SAAADI. The ends were cut back, 5 bases at V and 2 bases at J, with 9 bases in the middle. The CDR3 reads CASSPQANTGELFF. Here the CDR3 DNA reads TGCGCCAGCAGTCCACAGGCCAACACCGGGGAGCTGTTTTTT.